In its sample, the clone carrying this TCR beta chain was seen a few times. Its antigen is unidentified. The source of the sample is a study of T cells in Graves' hyperthyroidism and ophthalmopathy. Whole-study results and caveats: Ophthalmopathy was model-predicted a median approximately 6.4 months pre-onset. Most thyroid clonotypes expanded above 0.001 were also detected in blood.

RNA transcripts provided the source from which TCR beta CDR3 regions were amplified. RT-PCR in the first round (using the HTBI primer set) targeted the TCR CDR3. Using its own MiXCR run on the multiplex PCR reads, TCRdb lists one record per CDR3 protein. The table shows hundreds of thousands of distinct CDR3 sequences, with about a sixth occurring only once. Those patients with uncontrolled infection, other autoimmune disease, pregnancy or lactation were excluded. The receptor comes from a woman younger than 35 with Graves' ophthalmopathy. What was sequenced was blood.

The CDR3 sequence: CAWSVPTGGGSPLHF. CDR3 in DNA: TGTGCCTGGAGTGTTCCCACAGGGGGCGGTTCACCCCTCCACTTT. The V and J genes are TRBV30 and TRBJ1-6, with 9 bases fitting TRBD1. The CDR3 sequence is 15 residues long. Germline lookup yields CDR1 GTSNPN and CDR2 SVGIG (reference sequence). Losses at the gene ends were 0 bases for V and 9 bases for J; bases not matched to a gene: 6.